This entry lists 23 T cell receptor beta chains sequenced from one sample in a study of T cell repertoires in cytomegalovirus infection. No cognate antigen is known for these TCRs. TCRdb reanalysed the reads using MiXCR and keeps one entry per CDR3 protein. The sample consists of a few hundred thousand distinct CDR3 sequences, just under 30% of them appearing once. The starting material was cultured PBMCs, obtained from culture after CMV antigen stimulation. These receptors were obtained from a human donor in good health (CMV status not recorded). Some clones in this sample may be carry-over from other donors' samples.

The chain has TRBV23-1 and TRBJ2-1; D gene unclear. TRBV23-1 is flagged as an ORF with uncertain function. Trimming took 4 bases from V and 8 from J, leaving 6 bases between them. The CDR3 is made up of 11 amino acids. The CDR3 reads CASSRLDEQFF. CDR3 DNA: TGCGCCAGCAGTCGTCTCGATGAGCAGTTCTTC.

The chain links TRBV7-2 to TRBJ2-7; no clear D. V lost 5 bases and J 2 bases, leaving 16 bases between the germline ends. CDR1 is SGHTA and CDR2 is FQGNSA in the germline V gene. The CDR3 is made up of 15 amino acids. CDR3 protein: CASSPTRLLPYEQYF. The CDR3 DNA sequence: TGTGCCAGCAGCCCAACGCGGCTCCTCCCCTACGAGCAGTACTTC.

The rearrangement joins TRBV11-2 to TRBJ1-1; D perhaps matches TRBD1 (5 bases). The CDR3 is 15 amino acids. Germline V gene sequence: CDR1 SGHAT, CDR2 FQNNGV. Between the trimmed V and J ends, which lost 0 bases and 5 bases, there was a span of 13 bases. This CDR3 is CASSLDLRRGTEAFF. Written as DNA, the CDR3 is TGTGCCAGCAGCTTAGATCTAAGGAGGGGAACTGAAGCTTTCTTT.

The chain recombines TRBV6-2 or TRBV6-3 with TRBJ2-4; unclear D gene. The CDR3 is made up of 12 amino acids. Germline V gene sequence: CDR1 MNHEY, CDR2 SVGEGT. Trimming pared 4 bases from V and 9 bases from J, leaving 10 bases between. The CDR3 sequence: CASSSDGPIQYF. The DNA of the CDR3 is TGTGCCAGCAGTTCGGACGGTCCCATTCAGTACTTC.

In its sample, this clonotype was seen a few times. The gene calls are TRBV7-6 and TRBJ2-7; 7 bases map to TRBD1. This CDR3 contains 16 residues. Germline loops: CDR1 SGHVS, CDR2 FNYEAQ. V lost 5 bases and J lost 1; bases outside the gene matches: 11. CDR3 sequence: CASSPGTARISYEQYF. In nucleotides, the CDR3 is TGTGCCAGCAGCCCGGGGACAGCCCGTATTTCCTACGAGCAGTACTTC.

The rearrangement joins TRBV27 to TRBJ2-6; the D is unclear. Per germline, CDR1 MNHEY and CDR2 SMNVEV (reference sequence). The CDR3 covers 15 residues. Between the trimmed V and J ends, which lost 6 bases and 1 base, there was a span of 10 bases. The CDR3 is CASSPYRSGANVLTF. CDR3 DNA sequence: TGTGCCAGCAGCCCTTACCGATCTGGGGCCAACGTCCTGACTTTC.

With regard to this clonotype: A much more abundant neighbour one base away suggests this may be a read error. The gene calls are TRBV6-1 and TRBJ2-1; D uncertain. Trimming stripped 2 bases from V and 9 bases from J, with 5 bases between. Germline loops: CDR1 MNHNS, CDR2 SASEGT. The CDR3 has 11 amino acids. The CDR3 reads CASSENTEQFF. The CDR3 DNA reads as TGTGCCAGCAGTGAAAATACTGAGCAGTTCTTC.

This clonotype has more than one count but fewer than ten. V and J are TRBV7-9 and TRBJ2-7; TRBD2 matches at 12 bases. V lost 4 bases and J lost 6; bases outside the gene matches: 4. This CDR3 has 14 amino acids. Germline V CDR1 and CDR2: SEHNR, FQNEAQ (reference sequence). The CDR3 DNA is TGTGCCAGCAGCTCCCTGACTAGCGGGAGCGAGCAGTACTTC. It encodes CASSSLTSGSEQYF.

This sequence joins TRBV6-2 or TRBV6-3 and TRBJ1-6, with 10 bases identical to TRBD1. Germline lookup yields CDR1 MNHEY and CDR2 SVGEGT. The CDR3 totals 18 residues. With 0 bases clipped from V and 1 base from J, the junction kept 3 bases outside the gene matches. The CDR3 DNA sequence: TGTGCCAGCAGTTACTCGACAGGGGGCGGATCCTATAATTCACCCCTCCACTTT. Translating gives CASSYSTGGGSYNSPLHF.

This clonotype showed up just a few times. This CDR3 is CASSQGGSSNQPQHF. For the CDR3, the DNA is TGTGCCAGCAGTCAGGGGGGGAGTTCCAATCAGCCCCAGCATTTT. V and J are TRBV28 and TRBJ1-5; 7 bases map to TRBD1. There are 15 residues in the CDR3. In germline, CDR1 is MDHEN, CDR2 SYDVKM. V shed 5 bases and J 3 bases; nucleotides not matched to a gene: 7.

This clonotype showed up just a few times. The chain joins TRBV4-1 to TRBJ2-5; TRBD2 matches at 7 bases. This CDR3 region has 15 residues. Germline values: CDR1 MGHRA, CDR2 YSYEKL. J lost 6 bases, V lost 0 bases, and 7 bases had no gene match. CDR3 sequence: CASSQESRGEQTQYF. The CDR3 DNA sequence: TGCGCCAGCAGCCAAGAGAGTCGGGGGGAACAGACCCAGTACTTC.

There are many counts of this clonotype. V usage is TRBV12-3 or TRBV12-4 and J usage is TRBJ1-1; no firm D call. The V gene lost 1 base and the J gene lost 5 bases, with 14 bases spanning the gap. The CDR3 runs to 15 residues. The CDR3 is CASSLVTWGGTEAFF. The CDR3 DNA reads TGTGCCAGCAGTTTAGTAACATGGGGAGGGACTGAAGCTTTCTTT.

This clonotype was observed a handful of times. The rearrangement links TRBV28 to TRBJ2-7; no firm D call. Trimming pared 7 bases from V and 7 bases from J, leaving 20 bases between. The V gene's germline CDR1 is MDHEN and CDR2 SYDVKM. The CDR3 has 14 residues. The CDR3 DNA is TGTGCCAGCACCCCCTTGGGGTCCTCCGTGGAGCAGTACTTC. Translated: CASTPLGSSVEQYF. Full variable domain (rest looked up from reference TRBV28 and TRBJ2-7): DVKVTQSSRYLVKRTGEKVFLECVQDMDHENMFWYRQDPGLGLRLIYFSYDVKMKEKGDIPEGYSVSREKKERFSLILESASTNQTSMYLCASTPLGSSVEQYFGPGTRLTVT.

The gene calls are TRBV6-6 and TRBJ2-1; D possibly corresponds to TRBD1 (5 bases). Germline assignment: CDR1 MNHNY and CDR2 SVGAGI (reference sequence). The ends were cut back, 7 bases at V and 6 bases at J, with 13 bases in the middle. This CDR3 spans 13 amino acids. CDR3 sequence: CASKDSIGNEQFF. The CDR3 nucleotides are TGTGCCAGCAAAGACAGTATCGGCAATGAGCAGTTCTTC.

This clonotype came up once. Germline is not matched at one junction end, which may reflect a read error. The J gene is TRBJ2-3, the V gene TRBV7-6; TRBD1 matches at 7 bases. The CDR3 covers 16 residues. The germline V gene encodes CDR1 SGHVS and CDR2 FNYEAQ. CDR3 protein: CASNLGYRGSTDTQYF. The CDR3 region has the DNA TGTGCCAGCAACTTAGGTTACAGGGGAAGCACAGATACGCAGTATTTT.

This chain uses TRBV7-9 with TRBJ1-2; no definite D call. Germline V gene sequence: CDR1 SEHNR, CDR2 FQNEAQ (reference sequence). The CDR3 has 13 residues. Trimming removed 1 base at V and 10 bases at J, with 13 bases between. The CDR3 nucleotides are TGTGCCAGCAGCTTAGAAATTGCGGCGGACTACACCTTC. It encodes CASSLEIAADYTF.

The V and J genes are TRBV12-3 or TRBV12-4 and TRBJ1-6; maybe TRBD1 (6 bases). V was shortened by 1 base and J by 5 bases, with 6 bases between the two germline ends. The CDR3 covers 14 residues. The CDR3 reads CASSLGTDNSPLHF. The CDR3 DNA is TGTGCCAGCAGTTTAGGGACAGATAATTCACCCCTCCACTTT.

This clonotype has more than one count but fewer than ten. The rearrangement joins TRBV4-1 to TRBJ2-1, with D perhaps matching TRBD2 (7 bases). Germline V gene lookup returns CDR1 MGHRA and CDR2 YSYEKL. This CDR3 comprises 16 residues. Trimming removed 8 bases from V and 3 bases from J, with 20 bases in between. CDR3 sequence: CASRPMAGAGYNEQFF. CDR3 sequence (DNA): TGCGCCAGCCGCCCCATGGCGGGGGCGGGCTACAATGAGCAGTTCTTC.

This clonotype came up a few times. This rearrangement joins TRBV25-1 to TRBJ1-1; D is perhaps TRBD1 (6 bases). The germline V gene has CDR1 MGHDK and CDR2 SYGVNS. This CDR3 spans 16 amino acids. V lost 4 bases to trimming and J lost 1 base, with 16 bases between them. Here the CDR3 reads CASSGYQGLTNTEAFF. For the CDR3, the DNA is TGTGCCAGCAGTGGCTATCAGGGGCTGACGAACACTGAAGCTTTCTTT.

In this sample, this clonotype turned up a few times. This CDR3 reads CASTPSWVEENTQYF. In DNA form, the CDR3 reads TGTGCCAGCACCCCCTCTTGGGTCGAAGAAAATACGCAGTATTTT. This chain links TRBV11-2 with TRBJ2-3, with D unresolved. The CDR3 runs to 15 residues. The V end lost 7 bases, the J end lost 7 bases, and 21 bases lay between the germline ends. CDR1 is SGHAT and CDR2 is FQNNGV in the germline V gene.

The chain links TRBV11-2 to TRBJ1-1; D uncertain. Trimming stripped 0 bases from V and 1 base from J, with 9 bases between. This CDR3 is built from 15 residues. Germline-derived CDR1 and CDR2 are SGHAT and FQNNGV. The CDR3 here is CASSLDRWPNTEAFF. CDR3 nucleotides: TGTGCCAGCAGCTTAGATCGTTGGCCGAACACTGAAGCTTTCTTT.

CDR3 sequence reads: CASSPWTSGSSYNEQFF. The CDR3 region has the DNA TGTGCCAGCAGCCCCTGGACTAGCGGGAGCTCCTACAATGAGCAGTTCTTC. V usage is TRBV4-2 and J usage is TRBJ2-1; 13 nucleotides match TRBD2. CDR1 LGHNA and CDR2 YNFKEQ come from the germline V gene. CDR3 length equals 17 residues. Trimming removed 4 bases from V and 0 bases from J; junction bases left unmatched: 3.

The chain uses TRBV11-3 and TRBJ2-1; D gene unclear. Germline lookup yields CDR1 SGHNT and CDR2 YENEEA. This CDR3 has 14 amino acids. Trimming cost V 1 base and J 0 bases, with 4 bases left between them. The CDR3 protein is CASSLGNSYNEQFF. As DNA, the CDR3 is TGTGCCAGCAGCTTAGGTAACTCCTACAATGAGCAGTTCTTC.